These 28 T cell receptor beta chains came from one sample sequenced in a study of cytotoxic CD8 clonotypes in ibrutinib-treated CLL. The table came from immunoSEQ multiplex PCR; TCRdb's copy has only in-frame clones and leaves some out. The sample carries over 100,000 clones, over 75% recorded once. This specimen was PBMCs, taken after 24 months of ibrutinib treatment. These receptors all come from a human donor with chronic lymphocytic leukemia.

The V gene is TRBV5-1, the J gene TRBJ2-5; D is undetermined. The length of the CDR3 is 11 residues. Germline V gene data show CDR1 as SGHRS and CDR2 as YFSETQ. V dropped 4 bases and J dropped 0 bases, with 1 base sitting between them. CDR3 in amino acids: CASSDQETQYF. DNA of the CDR3: TGCGCCAGCAGCGACCAAGAGACCCAGTACTTC.

The V gene is TRBV5-1, the J gene TRBJ2-5; D is possibly TRBD2 (6 bases). Germline V gene sequence: CDR1 SGHRS, CDR2 YFSETQ. The CDR3 sequence is 13 residues long. Deletions cut 4 bases from V and 12 bases from J, with 19 bases between. CDR3 in DNA: TGCGCCAGCAGCCGGGGACTTCTAGAGGGGAAGTACTTC. As protein: CASSRGLLEGKYF.

V usage is TRBV19 and J usage is TRBJ2-2; D perhaps matches TRBD1 (5 bases). Germline V CDR1 and CDR2: LNHDA, SQIVND (reference sequence). V lost 5 bases to trimming and J lost 6 bases, with 10 bases between them. CDR3 size: 13 residues. The CDR3 protein is CASSVQGPGELFF. The CDR3 DNA sequence: TGTGCCAGTAGTGTCCAGGGTCCCGGGGAGCTGTTTTTT.

The J gene is TRBJ2-2, the V gene TRBV21-1; the tabulated D call, TRBD1, remains unverified against the DNA. TRBV21-1 is a documented pseudogene. The CDR3 is 15 amino acids. This CDR3 is CASSIGTGNTGELFF. Written as DNA, the CDR3 is TGTGCCAGCAGCATAGGGACAGGGAACACCGGGGAGCTGTTTTTT.

This clone was detected many times. V is TRBV5-1 and J is TRBJ2-3, with TRBD2 as a possible D gene (5 bases). The V gene's germline CDR1 is SGHRS and CDR2 YFSETQ. V lost 5 bases and J lost 6, with 16 bases in between. The CDR3 totals 14 residues. CDR3 in DNA: TGCGCCAGCAGGGTTTCCGGACTGGCCGATACGCAGTATTTT. Translation: CASRVSGLADTQYF.

This clone was seen a single time. This rearrangement joins TRBV30 to TRBJ2-2; no definite D call. The CDR3 is made up of 16 amino acids. Germline V lookup: CDR1 GTSNPN, CDR2 SVGIG (reference sequence). The germline V and J ends were trimmed by 4 bases and 3 bases, with 18 bases remaining between them. The CDR3 reads CAWNGWVSLDTGELFF. The DNA for the CDR3 is TGTGCCTGGAACGGGTGGGTGTCCTTGGACACCGGGGAGCTGTTTTTT.

The V gene is TRBV19, the J gene TRBJ2-1; TRBD1 matches 9 bases. Germline V gives CDR1 LNHDA, CDR2 SQIVND (reference sequence). The CDR3 extends over 17 amino acids. V was pared by 0 bases and J by 7 bases, with 10 bases of the junction left unmatched. DNA for the CDR3: TGTGCCAGTAGTATAGATCCTACGGGACAGGGTTGGAATGAGCAGTTCTTC. As protein: CASSIDPTGQGWNEQFF.

The V call is TRBV7-3, the J call TRBJ2-6; TRBD1 agrees at 10 bases. Germline lookup yields CDR1 SGHTA and CDR2 FQGTGA. With V trimmed by 4 bases and J by 1 base, 4 bases remained unmatched. The CDR3 runs to 17 residues. CDR3 DNA: TGTGCCAGCAGCTCGGGACAGGGGTCTTCTGGGGCCAACGTCCTGACTTTC. It yields the protein CASSSGQGSSGANVLTF.

This clone was detected once. The chain is built from TRBV4-3 and TRBJ2-1, with D possibly being TRBD1 (5 bases). The CDR3 is 16 residues long. Germline-derived CDR1 and CDR2 are LGHNA and YSLEER. V was trimmed by 0 bases and J by 8 bases, leaving 17 bases between them. The CDR3 bases are TGCGCCAGCAGCCAAGATATCTCCCCCAGGGCAGATGAGCAGTTCTTC. It yields the protein CASSQDISPRADEQFF.

This clone was seen a single time. A read error may produce the germline difference seen at one junction end. The rearrangement uses TRBV7-3 and TRBJ2-3; TRBD2 agrees at 10 bases. Germline V CDR1 and CDR2: SGHTA, FQGTGA. The CDR3 has 12 residues. The CDR3 region is CASSLSGRATIF. The CDR3 bases are TGTGCCAGCAGTCTAAGCGGGAGGGCCACCATATTT.

V is TRBV19 and J is TRBJ2-2, with 10 bases identical to TRBD2. Germline CDR1 and CDR2: LNHDA and SQIVND (reference sequence). There are 15 residues in the CDR3. The trim removed 3 bases at V and 5 bases at J, leaving 3 bases unmatched. Written as DNA, the CDR3 is TGTGCCAGTAGTATCTTGGGACTAGCGACCGGGGAGCTGTTTTTT. Translating gives CASSILGLATGELFF.

The genes are TRBV7-2 and TRBJ2-7; 7 nucleotides agree with TRBD1. With 5 bases clipped from V and 3 bases from J, the junction kept 7 bases outside the gene matches. Per the germline V gene, CDR1 is SGHTA and CDR2 is FQGNSA. The CDR3 has 14 residues. CDR3 nucleotides: TGTGCCAGCAGCCCCGGGGACAGAAGCTACGAGCAGTACTTC. This gives the protein CASSPGDRSYEQYF.

This chain uses TRBV2 with TRBJ2-3; 8 bases line up with TRBD2. CDR1 and CDR2 (germline): SNHLY, FYNNEI. Germline trimming cut 5 bases from V and 4 bases from J; bases unmatched to any gene: 8. This CDR3 region has 15 residues. This chain's CDR3 is CASSSGTSMADTQYF. In nucleotides, the CDR3 is TGTGCCAGCAGTTCCGGGACTAGTATGGCAGATACGCAGTATTTT.

V usage is TRBV11-2 and J usage is TRBJ1-4, with 7 nucleotides matching TRBD1. The CDR3 spans 14 residues. V trimming: 8 bases; J trimming: 7 bases; junction bases outside the gene matches: 10. Germline loops: CDR1 SGHAT, CDR2 FQNNGV. CDR3 DNA sequence: TGTGCCAGCCGAGGAGGGGGCGAGAGTGAAAAACTGTTTTTT. It yields the protein CASRGGGESEKLFF.

The rearrangement uses TRBV7-8 and TRBJ2-3; D may be TRBD2 (6 bases). CDR3 length equals 14 residues. Germline CDR1 is SGHVS and CDR2 is FQNEAQ. V was shortened by 5 bases and J by 5 bases, with 14 bases between the two germline ends. The CDR3 sequence: CASSPGTSLDTQYF. CDR3 bases: TGTGCCAGCAGCCCCGGGACTTCGCTAGATACGCAGTATTTT. Combining the CDR3 with reference TRBV7-8 and TRBJ2-3 gives the whole variable domain GAGVSQSPRYKVAKRGQDVALRCDPISGHVSLFWYQQALGQGPEFLTYFQNEAQLDKSGLPSDRFFAERPEGSVSTLKIQRTQQEDSAVYLCASSPGTSLDTQYFGPGTRLTVL.

This clone was recorded once. This chain uses TRBV7-2 with TRBJ1-2; D unclear. Between the trimmed V and J ends, which lost 4 bases and 2 bases, there was a span of 11 bases. The CDR3 runs 14 residues. Germline V gene sequence: CDR1 SGHTA, CDR2 FQGNSA. The CDR3 DNA follows: TGTGCCAGCAGCTCCGGTGGCAGAAACTATGGCTACACCTTC. It encodes CASSSGGRNYGYTF. The whole variable domain, remainder taken from reference TRBV7-2 and TRBJ1-2, is GAGVSQSPSNKVTEKGKDVELRCDPISGHTALYWYRQSLGQGLEFLIYFQGNSAPDKSGLPSDRFSAERTGGSVSTLTIQRTQQEDSAVYLCASSSGGRNYGYTFGSGTRLTVV.

This clone occurred a few times. The chain joins TRBV6-6 to TRBJ2-2, with 10 bases fitting TRBD2. Per the germline V gene, CDR1 is MNHNY and CDR2 is SVGAGI (reference sequence). CDR3 length equals 15 residues. With 8 bases clipped from V and 7 bases from J, the junction kept 10 bases outside the gene matches. DNA of the CDR3: TGTGCCAGCGTAATGGCTAGCGGGGGAGTCGGGGAGCTGTTTTTT. Translation: CASVMASGGVGELFF.

This chain uses TRBV7-7 with TRBJ2-1, with 10 bases fitting TRBD2. J lost 7 bases, V lost 8 bases, and 8 bases had no gene match. Germline V lookup: CDR1 SSHAT, CDR2 FNYEAQ (reference sequence). The CDR3 consists of 14 residues. CDR3 coding DNA: TGTGCCAGCGGGGCACTAGCGGGGAGTAATGAGCAGTTCTTC. Its protein product is CASGALAGSNEQFF.

This clone was seen just once. The V call is TRBV7-2, the J call TRBJ2-7; maybe TRBD2 (6 bases). CDR3 length: 16 amino acids. Per the germline V gene, CDR1 is SGHTA and CDR2 is FQGNSA. V lost 2 bases and J 6 bases, leaving 20 bases between the germline ends. This CDR3 is CASSLRIGGSNGEQYF. CDR3 bases: TGTGCCAGCAGCTTAAGGATCGGGGGATCGAATGGCGAGCAGTACTTC.

As DNA, the CDR3 is TGTGCCAGCAGTTCCCCCGGGGCCACTAATGAAAAACTGTTTTTT. Translated, it gives CASSSPGATNEKLFF. The rearrangement uses TRBV28 and TRBJ1-4, with D possibly matching TRBD1 (5 bases). Germline values: CDR1 MDHEN, CDR2 SYDVKM. The CDR3 has 15 residues. Trimming shortened V by 4 bases and J by 2 bases, and 11 bases separated the two germline ends.

Comments on this clone: The same CDR3 also results from other DNA sequences found in this sample. CDR3 region: CAWKGLRGESGELFF. DNA of the CDR3: TGTGCCTGGAAGGGTCTGCGGGGGGAGAGCGGGGAGCTGTTTTTT. The chain links TRBV30 to TRBJ2-2, with 8 bases fitting TRBD2. CDR3 length: 15 residues. J gave up 7 bases and V 4 bases, and 11 bases lay outside the gene matches. The germline gives CDR1 GTSNPN, CDR2 SVGIG (reference sequence).

This clone came up once. The chain employs TRBV7-8 and TRBJ1-4; D is unresolved. V was pared by 6 bases and J by 0 bases, with 14 bases between. Per germline, CDR1 SGHVS and CDR2 FQNEAQ. The CDR3 is 16 residues long. In nucleotides, the CDR3 is TGTGCCAGCAGTCGATCCTGGCGGGCAACTAATGAAAAACTGTTTTTT. Amino acids: CASSRSWRATNEKLFF. Complete variable domain (other parts from reference TRBV7-8 and TRBJ1-4): GAGVSQSPRYKVAKRGQDVALRCDPISGHVSLFWYQQALGQGPEFLTYFQNEAQLDKSGLPSDRFFAERPEGSVSTLKIQRTQQEDSAVYLCASSRSWRATNEKLFFGSGTQLSVL.

The rearrangement links TRBV5-1 to TRBJ2-5, with TRBD1 as a possible D gene (5 bases). V was pared by 0 bases and J by 6 bases, with 18 bases between. The CDR3 loop spans 16 amino acids. CDR1 and CDR2 (germline): SGHRS, YFSETQ. The CDR3 bases are TGCGCCAGCAGCTTGGTGCCTGAAAGTACAGGAAAGACCCAGTACTTC. Protein: CASSLVPESTGKTQYF.

V gene TRBV28 combines with J gene TRBJ2-7; D uncertain. Trimming took 5 bases from V and 4 from J, leaving 15 bases between them. The germline gives CDR1 MDHEN, CDR2 SYDVKM. This CDR3 spans 14 amino acids. The CDR3 spells CASSLPALGYEQYF. The CDR3 coding sequence is TGTGCCAGCAGTCTGCCGGCCTTGGGTTACGAGCAGTACTTC. Full variable domain (remainder filled in from reference TRBV28 and TRBJ2-7): DVKVTQSSRYLVKRTGEKVFLECVQDMDHENMFWYRQDPGLGLRLIYFSYDVKMKEKGDIPEGYSVSREKKERFSLILESASTNQTSMYLCASSLPALGYEQYFGPGTRLTVT.

The chain's CDR3 is CASSLGGVGNEKLFF. DNA of the CDR3: TGTGCCAGCAGTTTAGGGGGGGTCGGGAATGAAAAACTGTTTTTT. V is TRBV28 and J is TRBJ1-4; D possibly corresponds to TRBD1 (5 bases). From germline, CDR1 is MDHEN and CDR2 SYDVKM. Deletions cut 2 bases from V and 5 bases from J, with 12 bases between. The length of the CDR3 is 15 residues.

The V gene is TRBV7-9, the J gene TRBJ2-5; TRBD2 aligns across 8 bases. In germline, CDR1 is SEHNR, CDR2 FQNEAQ (reference sequence). The junction had 2 bases not matched to a gene; V was cut back by 2 bases and J by 0 bases. The CDR3 is 15 residues long. CDR3 nucleotide sequence: TGTGCCAGCAGCTTACCGGGGGGGAACCAAGAGACCCAGTACTTC. Its translation: CASSLPGGNQETQYF.

CDR3 region: CASRLGQVSNQPQHF. The CDR3 DNA reads TGTGCCAGCAGGTTGGGACAGGTGAGCAATCAGCCCCAGCATTTT. The chain carries TRBV6-1 and TRBJ1-5; 8 bases align to TRBD1. V dropped 6 bases and J dropped 1; count of bases not matched to a gene: 5. The V gene's germline CDR1 is MNHNS and CDR2 SASEGT. This CDR3 has 15 residues.

V and J are TRBV27 and TRBJ2-7; D gene unclear. The germline V gene encodes CDR1 MNHEY and CDR2 SMNVEV (reference sequence). Trimming removed 7 bases at V and 0 bases at J, with 10 bases between. This CDR3 is 13 amino acids long. The CDR3 nucleotides are TGTGCCAGCAAAAGGCGTAGCTCCTACGAGCAGTACTTC. This sequence encodes CASKRRSSYEQYF.